Listed here are 20 T cell receptor beta chains from one sample, sequenced in a study of blood T cell repertoires in COVID-19. Method: immunoSEQ multiplex PCR; TCRdb's copy keeps in-frame clones and lacks some. Of approximately 68,000 clones in the sample, 82% were seen once. Source material: peripheral blood. The receptors were gathered from a man older than 75 with active COVID-19.

The J gene is TRBJ2-3, the V gene TRBV28, with D unclear. The CDR3 has 14 residues. The germline V gene has CDR1 MDHEN and CDR2 SYDVKM. With 3 bases removed from V and 1 base from J, the gap between germline ends came to 8 bases. The CDR3 bases are TGTGCCAGCAGTTTCGTCCTCGGCACAGATACGCAGTATTTT. Amino acid sequence: CASSFVLGTDTQYF.

In this sample, this clone turned up once. The chain combines TRBV25-1 with TRBJ1-1; a weak D match, TRBD1 (5 bases). CDR1 is MGHDK, CDR2 SYGVNS, per germline. The CDR3 is 14 residues long. Trimming took 4 bases from V and 4 from J, leaving 13 bases between them. The CDR3 sequence: CASSGSGLFTEAFF. The CDR3, as DNA: TGTGCCAGCAGTGGTTCAGGGTTGTTCACTGAAGCTTTCTTT.

The V call is TRBV15, the J call TRBJ1-4, with D tentatively TRBD1 (5 bases). CDR1 is LNHNV, CDR2 YYDKDF, per germline (reference sequence). The V end was cut by 0 bases, the J end by 5 bases, with 16 bases between. This CDR3 has 17 amino acids. CDR3 protein: CATSRDRGAGTNEKLFF. CDR3 DNA sequence: TGTGCCACCAGCAGAGATCGCGGGGCAGGGACCAATGAAAAACTGTTTTTT.

The chain carries TRBV5-1 and TRBJ1-6, with D unresolved. V was trimmed by 0 bases and J by 3 bases, leaving 4 bases between them. CDR1 and CDR2 from the germline V gene are SGHRS and YFSETQ. This CDR3 has 14 residues. CDR3 sequence: CASSLDSYNSPLHF. DNA of the CDR3: TGCGCCAGCAGCTTGGACAGCTATAATTCACCCCTCCACTTT.

This clone was seen once. The chain couples TRBV5-4 to TRBJ2-2; D gene ambiguous. Trimming pared 4 bases from V and 6 bases from J, leaving 16 bases between. Germline-derived CDR1 and CDR2 are SGHNT and YYREEE (reference sequence). The CDR3 is 15 amino acids. The CDR3 loop is CASSQQQAFAGELFF. The CDR3 region has the DNA TGTGCCAGCAGCCAACAGCAAGCTTTCGCCGGGGAGCTGTTTTTT.

V is TRBV14 and J is TRBJ1-6; D not certain. The V end was cut by 0 bases, the J end by 9 bases, with 9 bases between. CDR1 SGHDN and CDR2 FVKESK come from the germline V gene. This CDR3 contains 14 residues. CDR3 sequence: CASSQEVSGSPLHF. CDR3 in DNA: TGTGCCAGCAGCCAAGAAGTCTCAGGTTCACCCCTCCACTTT.

The gene calls are TRBV19 and TRBJ2-7; 7 bases align to TRBD1. The CDR3 totals 13 residues. J was trimmed by 1 base and V by 5 bases; bases with no gene match: 2. CDR1 and CDR2 from the germline V gene are LNHDA and SQIVND (reference sequence). In DNA, the CDR3 is TGTGCCAGTAGTCCGGGACAGTCCTACGAGCAGTACTTC. It codes for CASSPGQSYEQYF.

Remarks on this clone: At the DNA level, this CDR3 is encoded by other sequences in the same sample as well. This chain connects TRBV4-2 to TRBJ2-3, with TRBD2 matching over 9 bases. Losses at the gene ends were 1 base for V and 4 bases for J; bases not matched to a gene: 6. Germline V CDR1 and CDR2: LGHNA, YNFKEQ. The CDR3 has 16 residues. For the CDR3, the DNA is TGTGCCAGCAGCCAAGGGGGGCTAGCGGGATCAGATACGCAGTATTTT. It codes for CASSQGGLAGSDTQYF.

The DNA of the CDR3 is TGTGCCAGCGCCCAATGGGACAGGGGGCTTGGCTACACCTTC. This sequence encodes CASAQWDRGLGYTF. The chain uses TRBV28 and TRBJ1-2; 12 bases line up with TRBD1. The length of the CDR3 is 14 residues. Germline loops: CDR1 MDHEN, CDR2 SYDVKM. The V gene end was trimmed by 8 bases and the J gene end by 7 bases; junction bases not matched to a gene: 8.

The V and J genes are TRBV6-5 and TRBJ2-7; possibly TRBD2 for D (6 bases). Looked up from germline, CDR1 is MNHEY and CDR2 is SVGAGI. The CDR3 covers 13 residues. V lost 8 bases and J 0 bases, leaving 11 bases between the germline ends. Written as DNA, the CDR3 is TGTGCCAGCGGCTCGGAGGGCTCCTACGAGCAGTACTTC. The encoded protein is CASGSEGSYEQYF.

The chain recombines TRBV4-1 with TRBJ2-2, with 7 bases matching TRBD1. CDR3 size: 15 residues. CDR1 and CDR2 from the germline V gene are MGHRA and YSYEKL. V lost 0 bases and J lost 6; bases outside the gene matches: 4. This CDR3 is CASSQEGRGPGELFF. The CDR3 DNA is TGCGCCAGCAGCCAAGAGGGAAGGGGGCCCGGGGAGCTGTTTTTT.

The rearrangement links TRBV5-1 to TRBJ2-1; D is possibly TRBD2 (5 bases). Germline V gene sequence: CDR1 SGHRS, CDR2 YFSETQ. This CDR3 comprises 15 residues. V shed 1 base and J shed 0 bases, with 8 bases lying between them. The CDR3 sequence: CASSLTGSSYNEQFF. The CDR3 coding sequence is TGCGCCAGCAGCTTGACGGGGAGCTCCTACAATGAGCAGTTCTTC.

The chain is built from TRBV3-1 (or the pseudogene TRBV3-2) and TRBJ1-1; D gene ambiguous. CDR3 length equals 14 residues. CDR1 and CDR2 (germline): LGHDT, YNNKEL (reference sequence). V shed 0 bases and J shed 4 bases, with 9 bases lying between them. CDR3 in amino acids: CASSQDLISTEAFF. The CDR3 coding sequence is TGTGCCAGCAGCCAAGACCTAATAAGCACTGAAGCTTTCTTT.

V is TRBV27 and J is TRBJ1-6; the match to TRBD1 covers 7 bases. This CDR3 is 16 amino acids long. The germline V gene encodes CDR1 MNHEY and CDR2 SMNVEV (reference sequence). Losses at the gene ends were 0 bases for V and 5 bases for J; bases not matched to a gene: 4. The CDR3 sequence is CASSLSRGFDNSPLHF. For the CDR3, the DNA is TGTGCCAGCAGTTTATCCAGGGGGTTCGATAATTCACCCCTCCACTTT.

V usage is TRBV9 and J usage is TRBJ2-1, with 7 nucleotides matching TRBD1. CDR1 and CDR2 from the germline V gene are SGDLS and YYNGEE. This CDR3 contains 15 residues. The junction had 4 bases not matched to a gene; V was cut back by 0 bases and J by 4 bases. DNA of the CDR3: TGTGCCAGCAGCGTAGGATTGGGACAGTACAATGAGCAGTTCTTC. It encodes CASSVGLGQYNEQFF.

The J gene is TRBJ1-3, the V gene TRBV27; the D gene is possibly TRBD1 (6 bases). From germline, CDR1 is MNHEY and CDR2 SMNVEV (reference sequence). Trimming pared 2 bases from V and 0 bases from J, leaving 8 bases between. The length of the CDR3 is 15 residues. CDR3 amino acids: CASSLQGSSGNTIYF. The CDR3 bases are TGTGCCAGCAGTTTACAGGGGAGCTCTGGAAACACCATATATTTT.

The chain combines TRBV7-6 with TRBJ1-1; D gene uncertain. Deletions cut 1 base from V and 1 base from J, with 7 bases between. CDR3 length equals 14 residues. CDR1 and CDR2 (germline): SGHVS, FNYEAQ. The CDR3 here is CASSLDTTNTEAFF. CDR3 DNA sequence: TGTGCCAGCAGCTTAGATACAACGAACACTGAAGCTTTCTTT.

A word on this clone: At the DNA level, this CDR3 is encoded by other sequences in the same sample as well. The chain joins TRBV9 to TRBJ1-1; D remains ambiguous. The CDR3 consists of 13 residues. Trimming stripped 0 bases from V and 2 bases from J, with 5 bases between. Germline V gives CDR1 SGDLS, CDR2 YYNGEE. Here the CDR3 DNA reads TGTGCCAGCAGCGTAGACATAAACACTGAAGCTTTCTTT. It codes for CASSVDINTEAFF.

The chain uses TRBV6-2 or TRBV6-3 and TRBJ2-1, with TRBD1 identical over 10 bases. The CDR3 spans 16 residues. CDR1 is MNHEY and CDR2 is SVGEGT in the germline V gene. V was clipped by 5 bases and J by 7 bases; unmatched bases: 11. In nucleotides, the CDR3 is TGTGCCAGCAGTAATTACCTCCGGGACAGGGGTAATGAGCAGTTCTTC. Encoded protein: CASSNYLRDRGNEQFF.

V is TRBV9 and J is TRBJ2-5; 8 positions match TRBD2. The CDR3 totals 14 residues. The V gene's germline CDR1 is SGDLS and CDR2 YYNGEE. V trimming: 3 bases; J trimming: 5 bases; junction bases outside the gene matches: 6. CDR3 in DNA: TGTGCCAGCAGCGGTCGACTAGCGCCGGAGACCCAGTACTTC. It specifies CASSGRLAPETQYF.